These 20 T cell receptor beta chains were all obtained from the same sample, sequenced in a study of blood T cell repertoires in COVID-19. The table came from immunoSEQ multiplex PCR; TCRdb's copy has only in-frame clones and leaves some out. The sample contains more than 200,000 clones, about nine tenths of which appear only once. Specimen: PBMCs or T cells enriched from blood (not recorded which). These receptors were taken from a woman under 40 with acute COVID-19.

CDR3 loop: CAISQTGGGDGYTF. In nucleotides, the CDR3 is TGTGCCATCAGTCAGACAGGGGGCGGGGATGGCTACACCTTC. The chain has TRBV10-3 and TRBJ1-2; 10 bases align to TRBD1. There are 14 residues in the CDR3. J was trimmed by 6 bases and V by 5 bases; bases with no gene match: 6. Looked up from germline, CDR1 is ENHRY and CDR2 is SYGVKD.

This clone was counted only a few times. The J gene is TRBJ1-2, the V gene TRBV9, with a tentative D call TRBD1 (6 bases). V gave up 3 bases and J gave up 4 bases, with 7 bases separating them. Germline CDR1 SGDLS, CDR2 YYNGEE. This CDR3 is 12 amino acids long. As DNA, the CDR3 is TGTGCCAGCAGCGCAGGGGTCTATGGCTACACCTTC. As protein: CASSAGVYGYTF.

The chain employs TRBV5-4 and TRBJ2-1; D is possibly TRBD2 (6 bases). This CDR3 spans 15 amino acids. Germline V gives CDR1 SGHNT, CDR2 YYREEE (reference sequence). Trimming removed 1 base from V and 8 bases from J, with 16 bases in between. CDR3 in DNA: TGTGCCAGCAGCTTGACTCTAGGAGGGTTGGATGAGCAGTTCTTC. It is translated as CASSLTLGGLDEQFF.

The V gene is TRBV27, the J gene TRBJ1-3; no reliable D call. V lost 8 bases to trimming and J lost 8 bases, with 16 bases between them. This CDR3 contains 13 residues. The germline gives CDR1 MNHEY, CDR2 SMNVEV (reference sequence). CDR3 residues: CASGRTPSHTIYF. The CDR3 coding sequence is TGTGCCAGCGGCAGGACCCCTAGCCACACCATATATTTT.

The chain is built from TRBV13 and TRBJ2-7, with TRBD2 as a possible D gene (5 bases). This CDR3 region has 14 residues. Germline V gives CDR1 PRHDT, CDR2 FYEKMQ (reference sequence). V was trimmed by 4 bases and J by 1 base, leaving 11 bases between them. CDR3 in DNA: TGTGCCAGCAGCTCACGGGGTGGGTCCTACGAGCAGTACTTC. This encodes CASSSRGGSYEQYF.

V and J are TRBV6-5 and TRBJ2-1; TRBD2 matches 7 bases. The germline V gene has CDR1 MNHEY and CDR2 SVGAGI. V shed 0 bases and J 0 bases; nucleotides not matched to a gene: 2. This CDR3 is 16 amino acids long. In DNA form, the CDR3 reads TGTGCCAGCAGTTACTCGCGCGGGAGCTCCTACAATGAGCAGTTCTTC. It specifies CASSYSRGSSYNEQFF.

The chain uses TRBV7-2 and TRBJ2-3, with 9 bases identical to TRBD1. Trimming removed 5 bases from V and 0 bases from J; junction bases left unmatched: 3. CDR1 is SGHTA and CDR2 is FQGNSA in the germline V gene. The CDR3 sequence is 15 residues long. As DNA, the CDR3 is TGTGCCAGCAGCCGGGACAGGGTGAGCACAGATACGCAGTATTTT. Protein product: CASSRDRVSTDTQYF.

The rearrangement joins TRBV18 to TRBJ2-1, with a possible D match to TRBD2 (6 bases). Looked up from germline, CDR1 is KGHSH and CDR2 is LQKENI. Trimming removed 2 bases at V and 10 bases at J, with 18 bases between. The length of the CDR3 is 15 residues. The CDR3 loop is CASSPLRELIDEQFF. CDR3 in DNA: TGTGCCAGCTCACCATTACGGGAGCTGATAGACGAGCAGTTCTTC.

The table lists this clone with a count of one. The J gene is TRBJ1-2, the V gene TRBV5-6; 7 positions agree with TRBD1. The CDR3 loop spans 14 amino acids. Germline V gene sequence: CDR1 SGHDT, CDR2 YYEEEE. Unmatched junction bases numbered 7, after V lost 1 base and J lost 7 bases. The CDR3 protein is CASSLLQGTSGYTF. In nucleotides, the CDR3 is TGTGCCAGCAGCTTGCTACAGGGGACTTCTGGCTACACCTTC.

V usage is TRBV28 and J usage is TRBJ1-4, with 8 bases that match TRBD1. This CDR3 spans 16 amino acids. From germline, CDR1 is MDHEN and CDR2 SYDVKM. V lost 6 bases and J lost 4; bases outside the gene matches: 10. CDR3 sequence reads: CASSIAYRGDNEKLFF. DNA for the CDR3: TGTGCCAGCAGCATCGCTTACAGGGGGGATAATGAAAAACTGTTTTTT.

V usage is TRBV6-2 or TRBV6-3 and J usage is TRBJ1-5; TRBD1 matches at 7 bases. Trimming removed 4 bases from V and 5 bases from J; junction bases left unmatched: 5. CDR1 is MNHEY, CDR2 SVGEGT, per germline. CDR3 length equals 14 residues. The CDR3, as DNA: TGTGCCAGCAGTTCCCTGACAGGGTATCAGCCCCAGCATTTT. Protein product: CASSSLTGYQPQHF.

V gene TRBV24-1 combines with J gene TRBJ2-5, with D tentatively TRBD1 (6 bases). Trimming left V 1 base short and J 4 bases short, with 12 bases between. From germline, CDR1 is KGHDR and CDR2 SFDVKD. The CDR3 covers 15 residues. The CDR3 sequence: CATSDLGGGTETQYF. DNA of the CDR3: TGTGCCACCAGTGATTTAGGGGGTGGGACAGAGACCCAGTACTTC.

The rearrangement links TRBV9 to TRBJ2-1, with D unclear. Germline CDR1 reads SGDLS; CDR2 reads YYNGEE. The CDR3 consists of 12 residues. Deletions cut 0 bases from V and 8 bases from J, with 6 bases between. CDR3 sequence reads: CASSVDSYEQFF. CDR3 in DNA: TGTGCCAGCAGCGTAGATTCGTATGAGCAGTTCTTC.

V usage is TRBV2 and J usage is TRBJ1-4; D is unresolved. This CDR3 has 15 amino acids. The germline CDR1 and CDR2 sequences are SNHLY and FYNNEI. The V end lost 7 bases, the J end lost 0 bases, and 12 bases lay between the germline ends. CDR3 DNA sequence: TGTGCCAGCACTCGGAGGACCTCAACTAATGAAAAACTGTTTTTT. Residues: CASTRRTSTNEKLFF.

The genes are TRBV19 and TRBJ2-1, with a possible D match to TRBD2 (6 bases). The V end lost 3 bases, the J end lost 1 base, and 10 bases lay between the germline ends. This CDR3 region has 15 residues. CDR1 and CDR2 from the germline V gene are LNHDA and SQIVND (reference sequence). The CDR3 region is CASSMRRDSYNEQFF. In DNA form, the CDR3 reads TGTGCCAGTAGTATGAGGCGGGATTCCTACAATGAGCAGTTCTTC.

This clone was recorded a few times. This chain connects TRBV7-2 to TRBJ2-6; TRBD1 might be the D (6 bases). The germline V gene has CDR1 SGHTA and CDR2 FQGNSA. The ends were cut back, 3 bases at V and 1 base at J, with 13 bases in the middle. The CDR3 totals 17 residues. CDR3 sequence (DNA): TGTGCCAGCAGCTTTTTCACAGGGCAATCTGGGGCCAACGTCCTGACTTTC. Translation gives CASSFFTGQSGANVLTF.

This clone was recorded once. The chain employs TRBV5-5 and TRBJ1-1; 10 bases are shared with TRBD1. V dropped 2 bases and J dropped 4; count of bases not matched to a gene: 5. The CDR3 is 15 residues long. Per germline, CDR1 SGHKS and CDR2 YYEKEE (reference sequence). CDR3 sequence: CASSLIDRGLTEAFF. As DNA, the CDR3 is TGTGCCAGCAGCTTAATCGACAGGGGGCTCACTGAAGCTTTCTTT.

This sequence joins TRBV6-2 or TRBV6-3 and TRBJ1-5; 9 nucleotides match TRBD1. The length of the CDR3 is 15 residues. V shed 2 bases, J shed 3 bases, and the junction held 2 bases outside the gene matches. Germline CDR1 MNHEY, CDR2 SVGEGT. The DNA of the CDR3 is TGTGCCAGCAGTTACGGGACAGGGCACAATCAGCCCCAGCATTTT. It translates to CASSYGTGHNQPQHF.

The J gene is TRBJ2-2, the V gene TRBV5-1; 9 bases align to TRBD1. J gave up 5 bases and V 5 bases, and 4 bases lay outside the gene matches. Germline V gene lookup returns CDR1 SGHRS and CDR2 YFSETQ. The CDR3 consists of 14 residues. The CDR3 loop reads CASRRDRETGELFF. CDR3 sequence (DNA): TGCGCCAGCAGAAGGGACAGGGAGACCGGGGAGCTGTTTTTT.

The rearrangement links TRBV27 to TRBJ2-3, with 9 bases lining up with TRBD2. The CDR3 is made up of 18 amino acids. Germline values: CDR1 MNHEY, CDR2 SMNVEV (reference sequence). V gave up 7 bases and J gave up 0 bases; unmatched junction bases: 14. The CDR3 sequence is CASTPAGGIKTSTDTQYF. The CDR3 DNA is TGTGCCAGCACCCCGGCGGGAGGGATCAAAACTAGCACAGATACGCAGTATTTT.